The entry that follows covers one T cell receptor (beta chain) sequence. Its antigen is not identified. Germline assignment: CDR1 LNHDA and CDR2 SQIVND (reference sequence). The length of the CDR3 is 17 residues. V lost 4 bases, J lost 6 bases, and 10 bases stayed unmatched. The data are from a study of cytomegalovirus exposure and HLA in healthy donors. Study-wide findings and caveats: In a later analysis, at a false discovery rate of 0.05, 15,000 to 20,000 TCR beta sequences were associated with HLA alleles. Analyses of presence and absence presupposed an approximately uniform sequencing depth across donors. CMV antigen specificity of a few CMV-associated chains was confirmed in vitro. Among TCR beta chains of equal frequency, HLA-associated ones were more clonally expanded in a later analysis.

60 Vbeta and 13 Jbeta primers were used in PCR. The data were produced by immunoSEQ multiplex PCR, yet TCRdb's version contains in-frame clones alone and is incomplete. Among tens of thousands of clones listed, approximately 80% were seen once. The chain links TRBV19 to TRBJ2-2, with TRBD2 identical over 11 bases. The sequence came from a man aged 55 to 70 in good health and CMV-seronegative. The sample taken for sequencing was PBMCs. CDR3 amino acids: CASSTTSGRISSGELFF. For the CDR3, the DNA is TGTGCCAGTAGTACAACTAGCGGGAGAATTTCTTCCGGGGAGCTGTTTTTT.